This TCR beta chain was sequenced in a study of blood T cell repertoires in COVID-19. The wider study: Spain, Italy and the United States supplied samples that represented acute and convalescent COVID-19.

Trimming cost V 7 bases and J 7 bases, with 14 bases left between them. In germline, CDR1 is LNHDA, CDR2 SQIVND (reference sequence). The CDR3 is 13 amino acids. Under the authors' procedure: Amplification of reference gene primers was used by the study to estimate nucleated cell counts. The repertoire was sequenced with immunoSEQ multiplex PCR; TCRdb's copy has only in-frame clones and lacks some. The V and J calls and clone size come from that table; D and trimming were worked out from the DNA. The data contain roughly 260,000 clones, approximately 86% of them singletons. This TCR derives from a woman older than 75 with active or convalescent COVID-19. The rearrangement joins TRBV19 to TRBJ2-1; weak D call: TRBD1 (5 bases). Sequenced sample: peripheral blood. The CDR3 here is CASTDSPRNEQFF. The CDR3, as DNA: TGTGCCAGTACAGACAGTCCCCGTAATGAGCAGTTCTTC.